Ten or more counts support the clone carrying this T cell receptor beta chain. The data stem from a study of identical twins. TCRdb re-called the 5' RACE reads with MiXCR, one entry per CDR3 protein. The data hold about 520,000 distinct CDR3 sequences, with about 20% observed a single time. In every case, the donor was a healthy Caucasian. Germline V gene data show CDR1 as MNHNY and CDR2 as SVGAGI (reference sequence). This CDR3 is built from 12 residues. V was shortened by 6 bases and J by 2 bases, with 7 bases between the two germline ends. The same specimen was also included in a second study, on T cells expressing NK-cell markers.

The chain links TRBV6-6 to TRBJ1-2, with D unclear. The sequencing input was CD4+ T cells sorted from blood. The sequence came from a young woman in good health. CDR3 protein: CASSSVNYGYTF. The CDR3 DNA reads as TGTGCCAGCAGCTCTGTGAACTATGGCTACACCTTC.